Each of the 19 T cell receptor beta chains below was sequenced from the same sample in a study of Ad26.COV2.S vaccination and SARS-CoV-2 variants. Produced via immunoSEQ multiplex PCR; TCRdb's table is partial and in-frame only. The data hold nearly 400,000 clones, with about 89% observed a single time. Stated treatment: roughly 19 received Ad26.COV2.S at low or high dose, single or two shots; about five received placebo; per-sample allocation not given. The samples date from day 63 after the first vaccine or placebo injection. Sequenced material: peripheral blood, taken in a trial of Ad26.COV2.S vaccine versus placebo. The source is a person aged 18 to 65 who received the Ad26.COV2.S COVID-19 vaccine or a placebo.

This clone was observed a single time. V is TRBV5-1 and J is TRBJ1-1; TRBD1 matches at 7 bases. This CDR3 region has 18 residues. Germline V gene sequence: CDR1 SGHRS, CDR2 YFSETQ. J gave up 4 bases and V 4 bases, and 19 bases lay outside the gene matches. The chain's CDR3 is CASSPNAVTGRGGTEAFF. The CDR3 region has the DNA TGCGCCAGCAGCCCTAACGCTGTGACAGGGAGGGGCGGCACTGAAGCTTTCTTT.

The rearrangement links TRBV28 to TRBJ2-7; 7 nucleotides align to TRBD2. The CDR3 runs to 14 residues. Germline loops: CDR1 MDHEN, CDR2 SYDVKM. V lost 6 bases to trimming and J lost 6 bases; unmatched junction nucleotides: 11. In DNA, the CDR3 is TGTGCCAGCAGCCGCCGGGATCTAGCGGCCGAGCAGTACTTC. Protein product: CASSRRDLAAEQYF.

A word on this clone: The sample contains more than one DNA sequence encoding this CDR3. The V call is TRBV12-3 or TRBV12-4, the J call TRBJ2-5; D gene uncertain. This CDR3 comprises 13 residues. Trimming cost V 3 bases and J 2 bases, with 7 bases left between them. CDR3 residues: CASSFGSQETQYF. The CDR3 DNA is TGTGCCAGCAGTTTCGGCTCGCAAGAGACCCAGTACTTC.

The rearrangement joins TRBV7-9 to TRBJ2-2, with 8 positions matching TRBD2. The CDR3 spans 19 residues. Germline assignment: CDR1 SEHNR and CDR2 FQNEAQ (reference sequence). After removal of 5 bases from V and 3 bases from J, the junction contained 17 bases not matched to a gene. CDR3 nucleotide sequence: TGTGCCAGCAGCCATAACAACCCCAACTTGCGGGAGGACACCGGGGAGCTGTTTTTT. The encoded protein is CASSHNNPNLREDTGELFF.

This chain connects TRBV6-4 to TRBJ2-1, with TRBD2 identical over 10 bases. V was clipped by 2 bases and J by 8 bases; unmatched bases: 3. Germline lookup yields CDR1 MRHNA and CDR2 SNTAGT. CDR3 length equals 14 residues. The CDR3 reads CASSDTGTSDEQFF. CDR3 nucleotides: TGTGCCAGCAGTGACACGGGGACTAGCGATGAGCAGTTCTTC.

The chain uses TRBV3-1 (or the pseudogene TRBV3-2) and TRBJ2-7, with D perhaps matching TRBD1 (6 bases). The germline V gene encodes CDR1 LGHDT and CDR2 YNNKEL (reference sequence). Trimming stripped 1 base from V and 4 bases from J, with 11 bases between. CDR3 size: 14 residues. The CDR3 bases are TGTGCCAGCAGCCAAGGTCAGGGGCAATACGAGCAGTACTTC. This translates into CASSQGQGQYEQYF.

V gene TRBV21-1 combines with J gene TRBJ2-1; no check of the table's D call, TRBD2, against the DNA was made. TRBV21-1 is deemed a pseudogene. The CDR3 consists of 16 residues. The CDR3 coding sequence is TGTGCCAGCAGCAAAATGGGACTAGCGGGACGGAATGAGCAGTTCTTC. It encodes CASSKMGLAGRNEQFF.

V is TRBV28 and J is TRBJ2-2; D may be TRBD2 (5 bases). The CDR3 is 14 residues long. Trimming removed 6 bases at V and 5 bases at J, with 13 bases between. Germline V gene data show CDR1 as MDHEN and CDR2 as SYDVKM. CDR3: CASRTGFKTGELFF. The CDR3 DNA reads as TGTGCCAGCAGGACGGGGTTCAAGACCGGGGAGCTGTTTTTT.

Notes on this clone: This sample also contains other DNA sequences that code for the same CDR3. J is TRBJ1-4 and V is TRBV15; TRBD1 aligns across 9 bases. Germline CDR1 LNHNV, CDR2 YYDKDF (reference sequence). There are 15 residues in the CDR3. Unmatched junction bases numbered 2, after V lost 1 base and J lost 5 bases. CDR3 region: CATSRGGQGNEKLFF. The CDR3 DNA sequence: TGTGCCACCAGCAGAGGTGGACAGGGGAATGAAAAACTGTTTTTT.

This chain connects TRBV6-5 to TRBJ1-1; D is perhaps TRBD1 (6 bases). CDR3 length equals 15 residues. V lost 7 bases and J lost 6, with 21 bases in between. Germline V CDR1 and CDR2: MNHEY, SVGAGI. The CDR3 bases are TGTGCCAGCAAACGCTTCCTTGGGGGGCTCGCTGAAGCTTTCTTT. This gives the protein CASKRFLGGLAEAFF.

In DNA, the CDR3 is TGTGCCAGCAGCCCGACGAGGGGACTAGCGGGAGGCCTACAAGAGACCCAGTACTTC. Translated, it gives CASSPTRGLAGGLQETQYF. The genes are TRBV3-1 (or the pseudogene TRBV3-2) and TRBJ2-5, with TRBD2 matching over 15 bases. Germline V gene lookup returns CDR1 LGHDT and CDR2 YNNKEL (reference sequence). Trimming removed 4 bases from V and 2 bases from J; junction bases left unmatched: 11. CDR3 length: 19 residues.

The V gene is TRBV24-1, the J gene TRBJ2-1; 10 positions agree with TRBD2. Looked up from germline, CDR1 is KGHDR and CDR2 is SFDVKD. The CDR3 contains 20 residues. The junction had 15 bases not matched to a gene; V was cut back by 0 bases and J by 5 bases. CDR3 protein: CATSDLQASGSANPNNEQFF. Here the CDR3 DNA reads TGTGCCACCAGTGATTTGCAGGCTAGCGGGAGCGCCAACCCCAACAATGAGCAGTTCTTC.

This chain joins TRBV2 and TRBJ2-1; 8 bases fit TRBD1. Trimming took 4 bases from V and 6 from J; bases not matched to a gene: 5. Per the germline V gene, CDR1 is SNHLY and CDR2 is FYNNEI. The CDR3 has 14 residues. The DNA for the CDR3 is TGTGCCAGCAGTGGCAGGGGGCCCTTCAATGAGCAGTTCTTC. Translated, it gives CASSGRGPFNEQFF.

This chain links TRBV5-1 with TRBJ2-2, with D maybe TRBD1 (6 bases). Germline V lookup: CDR1 SGHRS, CDR2 YFSETQ. The CDR3 runs to 15 residues. Trimming stripped 4 bases from V and 4 bases from J, with 14 bases between. For the CDR3, the DNA is TGCGCCAGCAGCCTTACAGGGAAGGGCACCGGGGAGCTGTTTTTT. It is translated as CASSLTGKGTGELFF.

There are a few counts of this clone. This chain connects TRBV5-1 to TRBJ1-5; D remains unclear. The CDR3 contains 11 residues. V gave up 4 bases and J gave up 10 bases, with 9 bases separating them. CDR1 SGHRS and CDR2 YFSETQ come from the germline V gene. In DNA form, the CDR3 reads TGCGCCAGCAGCCATAGACCTCCCCAGCATTTT. This gives the protein CASSHRPPQHF. The variable domain in full, completed from reference TRBV5-1 and TRBJ1-5, reads KAGVTQTPRYLIKTRGQQVTLSCSPISGHRSVSWYQQTPGQGLQFLFEYFSETQRNKGNFPGRFSGRQFSNSRSEMNVSTLELGDSALYLCASSHRPPQHFGDGTRLSIL.

The rearrangement uses TRBV15 and TRBJ2-2; no reliable D call. V lost 1 base, J lost 4 bases, and 10 bases lay in between. The CDR3 has 15 amino acids. Germline V gene lookup returns CDR1 LNHNV and CDR2 YYDKDF (reference sequence). CDR3 in DNA: TGTGCCACCAGCAGAGGTGGGGAAGGCACCGGGGAGCTGTTTTTT. This translates into CATSRGGEGTGELFF.

The genes are TRBV4-2 and TRBJ2-5; D might be TRBD1 (6 bases). With 1 base removed from V and 4 bases from J, the gap between germline ends came to 13 bases. The CDR3 length is 15 residues. Germline loops: CDR1 LGHNA, CDR2 YNFKEQ. CDR3 nucleotide sequence: TGTGCCAGCAGCCAAGGTGTCGGGACAAGAGAGACCCAGTACTTC. Translating gives CASSQGVGTRETQYF.

V and J are TRBV4-1 and TRBJ1-2; D unclear. This CDR3 is built from 14 residues. V gave up 4 bases and J gave up 8 bases, with 17 bases separating them. The germline CDR1 and CDR2 sequences are MGHRA and YSYEKL. The CDR3: CASSLVAASGGYTF. CDR3 DNA sequence: TGCGCCAGCAGCCTAGTGGCGGCCTCCGGAGGCTACACCTTC.

The chain joins TRBV28 to TRBJ2-5, with 12 bases matching TRBD2. With 7 bases clipped from V and 9 bases from J, the junction kept 9 bases outside the gene matches. In germline, CDR1 is MDHEN, CDR2 SYDVKM. The CDR3 consists of 14 residues. CDR3 region: CASTDMTSGRSQYF. The CDR3 nucleotides read TGTGCCAGCACCGACATGACTAGCGGGAGATCCCAGTACTTC.